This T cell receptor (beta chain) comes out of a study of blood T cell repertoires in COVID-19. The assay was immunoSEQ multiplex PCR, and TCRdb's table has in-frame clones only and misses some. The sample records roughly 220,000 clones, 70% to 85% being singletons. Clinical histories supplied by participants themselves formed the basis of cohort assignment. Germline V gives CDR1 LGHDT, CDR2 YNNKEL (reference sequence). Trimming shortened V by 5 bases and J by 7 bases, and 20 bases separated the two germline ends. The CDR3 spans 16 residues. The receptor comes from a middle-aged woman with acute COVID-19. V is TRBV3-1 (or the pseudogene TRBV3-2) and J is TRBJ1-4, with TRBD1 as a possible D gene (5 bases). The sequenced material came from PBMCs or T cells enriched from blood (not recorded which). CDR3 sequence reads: CASSTGTSMLGEKLFF. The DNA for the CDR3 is TGTGCCAGCAGCACCGGGACTTCAATGTTGGGTGAAAAACTGTTTTTT.